Each of the 27 T cell receptor beta chains below was sequenced from the same sample in a study of identical twins. TCRdb called the 5' RACE reads again in MiXCR, with one record for every CDR3 protein. The repertoire holds hundreds of thousands of distinct CDR3 sequences, around an eighth seen once, with around 1.6% in the top ten. This sample was also put to use in a study of yellow fever vaccine responses in identical twins.

Sequencing was done on a sample of PBMCs. The receptors were gathered from a woman under 30 in good health.

The chain couples TRBV12-3 or TRBV12-4 to TRBJ2-1, with 9 positions matching TRBD1. This CDR3 is 16 amino acids long. V gave up 6 bases and J gave up 4 bases; unmatched junction bases: 10. CDR3 sequence: CASSYRDRVLYNEQFF. The DNA for the CDR3 is TGTGCCAGCAGCTATCGGGACAGGGTTTTGTACAATGAGCAGTTCTTC.

The chain joins TRBV12-3 or TRBV12-4 to TRBJ2-3; D could derive from TRBD1 or TRBD2 (6 bases each). The CDR3 totals 16 residues. Trimming left V 5 bases short and J 2 bases short, with 17 bases between. The CDR3 protein is CASSQPGGRITDTQYF. The CDR3 DNA reads as TGTGCCAGCAGTCAACCTGGGGGGCGGATCACAGATACGCAGTATTTT.

This clonotype was detected a few times. The chain couples TRBV15 to TRBJ2-5; 7 nucleotides align to TRBD1. The V and J ends lost 1 base and 5 bases, in that order; junction bases with no gene match: 4. From germline, CDR1 is LNHNV and CDR2 YYDKDF (reference sequence). The CDR3 is made up of 14 amino acids. The chain's CDR3 is CATSRGQGTETQYF. CDR3 DNA sequence: TGTGCCACCAGCAGAGGACAGGGTACGGAGACCCAGTACTTC.

This clonotype was observed a handful of times. J is TRBJ2-1 and V is TRBV5-6; D may be TRBD2 (6 bases). Per the germline V gene, CDR1 is SGHDT and CDR2 is YYEEEE. Deletions cut 1 base from V and 6 bases from J, with 14 bases between. The CDR3 loop spans 15 amino acids. CDR3 sequence (DNA): TGTGCCAGCAGCTTGTTCGGGAGAGCGGCCAATGAGCAGTTCTTC. Amino acids: CASSLFGRAANEQFF.

The genes are TRBV20-1 and TRBJ2-7; 10 bases agree with TRBD2. V was pared by 3 bases and J by 6 bases, with 5 bases of the junction left unmatched. The germline gives CDR1 DFQATT, CDR2 SNEGSKA (reference sequence). CDR3 length: 13 amino acids. Written as DNA, the CDR3 is TGCAGTGCTAGCTTAGCGGGAGGATCCGAGCAGTACTTC. Translating gives CSASLAGGSEQYF.

The chain employs TRBV15 and TRBJ2-1; the D gene is possibly TRBD2 (6 bases). Germline assignment: CDR1 LNHNV and CDR2 YYDKDF (reference sequence). There are 16 residues in the CDR3. V was trimmed by 6 bases and J by 0 bases, leaving 15 bases between them. The CDR3 loop is CATRGVGGDSYNEQFF. CDR3 nucleotides: TGTGCCACCAGAGGGGTGGGGGGAGACTCCTACAATGAGCAGTTCTTC. The full variable domain, rest sourced from reference TRBV15 and TRBJ2-1, is DAMVIQNPRYQVTQFGKPVTLSCSQTLNHNVMYWYQQKSSQAPKLLFHYYDKDFNNEADTPDNFQSRRPNTSFCFLDIRSPGLGDTAMYLCATRGVGGDSYNEQFFGPGTRLTVL.

The table lists this clonotype with many counts. The chain carries TRBV12-3 or TRBV12-4 and TRBJ1-2; weak D call: TRBD1 (6 bases). Trimming left V 6 bases short and J 0 bases short, with 17 bases between. This CDR3 is 16 amino acids long. CDR3 region: CASRPGGLPANYGYTF. The CDR3 DNA follows: TGTGCCAGCAGGCCCGGGGGGCTCCCAGCTAACTATGGCTACACCTTC.

This clonotype was detected ten times or more. V is TRBV24-1 and J is TRBJ1-4; D remains ambiguous. This CDR3 has 17 amino acids. CDR1 is KGHDR and CDR2 is SFDVKD in the germline V gene. V lost 2 bases and J lost 0, with 12 bases in between. The CDR3 DNA reads as TGTGCCACCAGTGATTCGCGGACGATTGCAACTAATGAAAAACTGTTTTTT. Its translation: CATSDSRTIATNEKLFF.

This clonotype has just a few counts. The chain recombines TRBV12-3 or TRBV12-4 with TRBJ1-5; D is possibly TRBD1 (5 bases). V lost 9 bases, J lost 9 bases, and 15 bases lay in between. This CDR3 spans 12 amino acids. Here the CDR3 reads CASNQGLGPQHF. The CDR3, as DNA: TGTGCCAGTAACCAGGGTTTGGGGCCCCAGCATTTT.

The table lists this clonotype with a few counts. The rearrangement links TRBV7-9 to TRBJ2-7, with D possibly matching TRBD1 (6 bases). CDR3 length: 13 residues. The V end was cut by 3 bases, the J end by 6 bases, with 12 bases between. The germline CDR1 and CDR2 sequences are SEHNR and FQNEAQ (reference sequence). CDR3 loop: CASSFLQGSEQYV. CDR3 DNA sequence: TGTGCCAGCAGCTTTCTTCAGGGGAGCGAGCAGTACGTC.

J is TRBJ1-5 and V is TRBV7-9, with D perhaps matching TRBD1 (5 bases). This CDR3 has 16 residues. V was pared by 1 base and J by 4 bases, with 14 bases between. Germline V gives CDR1 SEHNR, CDR2 FQNEAQ (reference sequence). CDR3 loop: CASSLGDSGGNQPQHF. Written as DNA, the CDR3 is TGTGCCAGCAGCTTAGGGGATAGCGGGGGGAATCAGCCCCAGCATTTT.

V gene TRBV19 combines with J gene TRBJ1-1; 7 nucleotides align to TRBD1. With 10 bases clipped from V and 7 bases from J, the junction kept 6 bases outside the gene matches. The CDR3 consists of 11 residues. Germline assignment: CDR1 LNHDA and CDR2 SQIVND (reference sequence). The CDR3, as DNA: TGTGCCATCAGGGGGTTCGGTGAAGCTTTCTTT. Its protein product is CAIRGFGEAFF.

In this sample, this clonotype turned up a few times. The gene calls are TRBV29-1 and TRBJ1-1, with D maybe TRBD1 (6 bases). This CDR3 has 13 residues. The germline V gene has CDR1 SQVTM and CDR2 ANQGSEA. The CDR3, as DNA: TGCACATCCTCGGGACACCCGAACACTGAAGCTTTCTTT. Translating it yields CTSSGHPNTEAFF.

This clonotype was seen repeatedly, ten times or more. The V and J genes are TRBV6-1 and TRBJ2-4, with TRBD1 as a possible D gene (5 bases). Trimming left V 6 bases short and J 0 bases short, with 12 bases between. CDR1 MNHNS and CDR2 SASEGT come from the germline V gene. The CDR3 extends over 15 amino acids. The CDR3 DNA reads TGTGCCAGCAGCCAAGACAGATTAGCCAAAAACATTCAGTACTTC. This translates into CASSQDRLAKNIQYF.

This clonotype was observed a handful of times. This sequence joins TRBV11-2 and TRBJ2-3; 10 bases align to TRBD2. CDR3 length: 15 amino acids. The trim removed 0 bases at V and 5 bases at J, leaving 2 bases unmatched. Germline CDR1 and CDR2: SGHAT and FQNNGV. CDR3 sequence (DNA): TGTGCCAGCAGCTTAGAGGGACTAGCGAGAGATACGCAGTATTTT. Protein sequence: CASSLEGLARDTQYF.

This clonotype was picked up a small number of times. The V gene is TRBV20-1, the J gene TRBJ2-3; 7 bases agree with TRBD2. The V gene end was trimmed by 5 bases and the J gene end by 4 bases; junction bases not matched to a gene: 6. The length of the CDR3 is 13 residues. Germline V lookup: CDR1 DFQATT, CDR2 SNEGSKA (reference sequence). For the CDR3, the DNA is TGCAGTGCTGAAACCGGGGGGTCAGATACGCAGTATTTT. This gives the protein CSAETGGSDTQYF.

The chain joins TRBV4-1 to TRBJ1-1; maybe TRBD1 (5 bases). The CDR3 is 14 amino acids. Trimming took 2 bases from V and 3 from J, leaving 10 bases between them. Germline V gene data show CDR1 as MGHRA and CDR2 as YSYEKL. In DNA form, the CDR3 reads TGCGCCAGCAGCCAATGGAGAGGGGACACTGAAGCTTTCTTT. Its translation is CASSQWRGDTEAFF.

The chain has TRBV20-1 and TRBJ1-2; D unclear. V was trimmed by 6 bases and J by 8 bases, leaving 13 bases between them. The CDR3 is made up of 11 amino acids. Germline V CDR1 and CDR2: DFQATT, SNEGSKA (reference sequence). CDR3 DNA sequence: TGCAGTGCCCCTCCGGGAACGGGCTACACCTTC. It is translated as CSAPPGTGYTF.

This clonotype showed up just a few times. This rearrangement joins TRBV12-3 or TRBV12-4 to TRBJ2-5; 9 bases fit TRBD2. Trimming took 3 bases from V and 4 from J; bases not matched to a gene: 9. CDR3 length: 16 amino acids. The CDR3 DNA reads TGTGCCAGCAGTTTCGGGAAGCGGGAGGTGGGAGAGACCCAGTACTTC. As protein: CASSFGKREVGETQYF.

This chain connects TRBV7-8 to TRBJ2-7; no reliable D call. This CDR3 contains 13 residues. CDR1 is SGHVS and CDR2 is FQNEAQ in the germline V gene. The ends were cut back, 5 bases at V and 6 bases at J, with 14 bases in the middle. CDR3: CASSPPELLEQYF. The CDR3 DNA follows: TGTGCCAGCAGCCCGCCTGAGCTACTCGAGCAGTACTTC. The entire variable domain, with the rest obtained from reference TRBV7-8 and TRBJ2-7, is as follows: GAGVSQSPRYKVAKRGQDVALRCDPISGHVSLFWYQQALGQGPEFLTYFQNEAQLDKSGLPSDRFFAERPEGSVSTLKIQRTQQEDSAVYLCASSPPELLEQYFGPGTRLTVT.

This clonotype appeared a few times. The chain couples TRBV7-2 to TRBJ1-1; D is ambiguous. The germline V gene encodes CDR1 SGHTA and CDR2 FQGNSA. The CDR3 consists of 16 residues. Trimming removed 4 bases from V and 0 bases from J, with 15 bases in between. The CDR3 DNA sequence: TGTGCCAGCAGCTACCTTAGAGGAGGGATGAACACTGAAGCTTTCTTT. Translation gives CASSYLRGGMNTEAFF.

This clonotype occurred many times. CDR3 coding DNA: TGTGCCAGCAAGTCCAACCCCCGCACAGATACGCAGTATTTT. It is translated as CASKSNPRTDTQYF. The chain has TRBV12-3 or TRBV12-4 and TRBJ2-3; the D is unclear. V gave up 7 bases and J gave up 1 base, with 12 bases separating them. This CDR3 region has 14 residues.

The table lists this clonotype with many counts. V gene TRBV10-3 combines with J gene TRBJ2-7, with TRBD1 identical over 7 bases. CDR3 length: 12 amino acids. The V segment lost 5 bases and the J segment 7 bases; nucleotides outside the gene matches: 5. Per the germline V gene, CDR1 is ENHRY and CDR2 is SYGVKD. CDR3 protein: CAISTTGQEQYV. The CDR3 DNA follows: TGTGCCATCAGTACCACGGGACAGGAGCAGTACGTC.

V usage is TRBV5-1 and J usage is TRBJ2-1, with 8 bases lining up with TRBD2. The CDR3 runs to 16 residues. V was clipped by 0 bases and J by 4 bases; unmatched bases: 6. Looked up from germline, CDR1 is SGHRS and CDR2 is YFSETQ. CDR3 bases: TGCGCCAGCAGCTTGGGCACGGGAGGGTTATACAATGAGCAGTTCTTC. This sequence encodes CASSLGTGGLYNEQFF.

The chain combines TRBV5-6 with TRBJ2-5; possibly TRBD1 for D (6 bases). The CDR3 contains 13 residues. The V gene's germline CDR1 is SGHDT and CDR2 YYEEEE. The ends were cut back, 6 bases at V and 5 bases at J, with 14 bases in the middle. The CDR3 DNA reads TGTGCCAGCACCCTTGGACAGTTGGAGACCCAGTACTTC. Protein sequence: CASTLGQLETQYF.

This clonotype was observed a few times. The gene calls are TRBV15 and TRBJ1-1; weak D call: TRBD1 (5 bases). Between the trimmed V and J ends, which lost 7 bases and 3 bases, there was a span of 18 bases. CDR1 and CDR2 (germline): LNHNV, YYDKDF (reference sequence). The length of the CDR3 is 15 residues. The CDR3 here is CATTKTGSGYTEAFF. CDR3 in DNA: TGTGCCACCACCAAGACCGGGTCAGGGTACACTGAAGCTTTCTTT.

This clonotype has more than one count but fewer than ten. The CDR3 nucleotides read TGCGCCAGCAGTGAAGGTCGGGGGATAGCATCCTACGAGCAGTACTTC. This encodes CASSEGRGIASYEQYF. This rearrangement joins TRBV10-1 to TRBJ2-7, with D perhaps TRBD2 (6 bases). Germline V CDR1 and CDR2: WNHNN, SYGVQD (reference sequence). CDR3 length: 16 amino acids. Trimming took 3 bases from V and 1 from J, leaving 16 bases between them.